Given below is one T cell receptor beta chain in context. The CDR3 totals 14 residues. V lost 7 bases, J lost 6 bases, and 16 bases lay in between. CDR1 and CDR2 from the germline V gene are SNHLY and FYNNEI. The record originates from a study of blood T cell repertoires in COVID-19. Here immunoSEQ multiplex PCR was the method, and the copy in TCRdb shows in-frame clones only, minus some. The sample contains some 140,000 clones, around 81% of which appear only once. This TCR derives from a human donor in a cohort sampled during active COVID-19. The source material was peripheral blood. The rearrangement joins TRBV2 to TRBJ1-5, with D perhaps TRBD1 (6 bases). CDR3 sequence (DNA): TGTGCCAGCACCTGGGGGGGGGCAGGTCAGCCCCAGCATTTT. It codes for CASTWGGAGQPQHF.